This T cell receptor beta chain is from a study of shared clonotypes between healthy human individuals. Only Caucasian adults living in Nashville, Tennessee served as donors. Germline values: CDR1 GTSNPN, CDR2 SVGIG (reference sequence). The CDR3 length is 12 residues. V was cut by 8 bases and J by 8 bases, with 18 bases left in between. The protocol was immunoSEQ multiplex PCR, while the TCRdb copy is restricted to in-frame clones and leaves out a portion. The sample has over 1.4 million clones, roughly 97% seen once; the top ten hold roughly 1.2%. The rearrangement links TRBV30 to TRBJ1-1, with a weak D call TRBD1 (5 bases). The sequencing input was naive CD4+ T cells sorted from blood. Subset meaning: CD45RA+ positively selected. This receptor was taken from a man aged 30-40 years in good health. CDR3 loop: CAHTGFGMEAFF. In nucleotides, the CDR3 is TGTGCCCATACAGGATTTGGTATGGAAGCTTTCTTT.